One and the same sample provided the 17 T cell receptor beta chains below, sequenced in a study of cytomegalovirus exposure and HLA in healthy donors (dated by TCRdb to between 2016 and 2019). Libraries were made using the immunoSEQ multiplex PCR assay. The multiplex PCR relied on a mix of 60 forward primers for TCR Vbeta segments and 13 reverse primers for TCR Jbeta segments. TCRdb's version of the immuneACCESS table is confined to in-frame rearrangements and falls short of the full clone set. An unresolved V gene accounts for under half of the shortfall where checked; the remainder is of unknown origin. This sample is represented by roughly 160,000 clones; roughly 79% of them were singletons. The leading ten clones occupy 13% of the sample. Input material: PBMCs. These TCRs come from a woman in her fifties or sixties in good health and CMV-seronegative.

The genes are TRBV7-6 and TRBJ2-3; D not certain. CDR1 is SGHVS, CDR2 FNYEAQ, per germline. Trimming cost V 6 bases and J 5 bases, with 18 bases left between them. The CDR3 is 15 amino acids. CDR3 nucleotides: TGTGCCAGCAGTCTTTGGAGAAGGTCGGGAGATACGCAGTATTTT. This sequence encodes CASSLWRRSGDTQYF.

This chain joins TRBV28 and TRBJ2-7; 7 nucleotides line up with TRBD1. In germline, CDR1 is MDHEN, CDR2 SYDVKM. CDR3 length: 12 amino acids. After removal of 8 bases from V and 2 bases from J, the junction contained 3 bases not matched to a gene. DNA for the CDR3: TGTGCCAGCTGGGACAGTGCCTACGAGCAGTACTTC. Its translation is CASWDSAYEQYF.

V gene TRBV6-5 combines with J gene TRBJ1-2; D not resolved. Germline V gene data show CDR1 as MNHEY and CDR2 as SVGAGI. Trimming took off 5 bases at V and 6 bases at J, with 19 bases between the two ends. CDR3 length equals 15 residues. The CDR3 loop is CASSPSSQYRDGYTF. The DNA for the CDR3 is TGTGCCAGCAGTCCCTCATCGCAATATCGGGATGGCTACACCTTC.

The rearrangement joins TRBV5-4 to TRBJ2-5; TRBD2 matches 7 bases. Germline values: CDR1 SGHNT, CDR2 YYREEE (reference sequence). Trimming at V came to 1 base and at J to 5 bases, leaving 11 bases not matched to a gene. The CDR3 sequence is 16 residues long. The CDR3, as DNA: TGTGCCAGCAGCTTGAGGCGGGAGCGGGGTTTGGAGACCCAGTACTTC. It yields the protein CASSLRRERGLETQYF.

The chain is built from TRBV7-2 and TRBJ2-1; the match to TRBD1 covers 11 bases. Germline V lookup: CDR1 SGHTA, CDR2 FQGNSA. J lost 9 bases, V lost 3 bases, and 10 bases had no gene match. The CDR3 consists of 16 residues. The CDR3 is CASSFGTGGRRGEQFF. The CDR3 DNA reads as TGTGCCAGCAGCTTCGGGACAGGGGGTAGGAGGGGTGAGCAGTTCTTC.

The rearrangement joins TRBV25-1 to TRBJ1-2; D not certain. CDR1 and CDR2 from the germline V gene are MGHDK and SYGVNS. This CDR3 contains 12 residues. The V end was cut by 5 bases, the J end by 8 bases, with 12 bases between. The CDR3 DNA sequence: TGTGCCAGCAGTTTTGGCCAAAGAGGCTACACCTTC. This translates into CASSFGQRGYTF.

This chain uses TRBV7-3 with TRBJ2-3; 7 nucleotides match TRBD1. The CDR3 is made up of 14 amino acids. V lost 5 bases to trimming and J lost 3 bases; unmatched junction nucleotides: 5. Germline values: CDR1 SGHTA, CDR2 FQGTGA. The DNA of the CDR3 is TGTGCCAGCAGCGAAGGGGGCGGTACAGATACGCAGTATTTT. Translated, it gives CASSEGGGTDTQYF.

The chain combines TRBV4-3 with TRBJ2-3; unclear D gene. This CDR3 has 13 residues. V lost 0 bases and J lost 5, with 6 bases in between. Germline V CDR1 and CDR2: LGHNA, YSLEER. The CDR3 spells CASSQEMRDTQYF. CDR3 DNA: TGCGCCAGCAGCCAAGAAATGAGAGATACGCAGTATTTT.

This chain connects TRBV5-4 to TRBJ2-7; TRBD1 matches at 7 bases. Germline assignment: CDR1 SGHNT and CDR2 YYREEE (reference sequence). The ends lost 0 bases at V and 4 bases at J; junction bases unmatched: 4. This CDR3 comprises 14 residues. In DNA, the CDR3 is TGTGCCAGCAGCTTGGCGGGACAGTCTTACGAGCAGTACTTC. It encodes CASSLAGQSYEQYF. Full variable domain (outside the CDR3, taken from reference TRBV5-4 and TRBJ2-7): ETGVTQSPTHLIKTRGQQVTLRCSSQSGHNTVSWYQQALGQGPQFIFQYYREEENGRGNFPPRFSGLQFPNYSSELNVNALELDDSALYLCASSLAGQSYEQYFGPGTRLTVT.

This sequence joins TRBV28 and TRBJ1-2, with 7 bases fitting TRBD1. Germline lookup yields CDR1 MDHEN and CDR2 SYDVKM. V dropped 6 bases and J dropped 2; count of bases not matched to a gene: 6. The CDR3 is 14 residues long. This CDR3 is CASSRLDRNYGYTF. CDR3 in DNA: TGTGCCAGCAGCCGCCTGGACAGGAACTATGGCTACACCTTC.

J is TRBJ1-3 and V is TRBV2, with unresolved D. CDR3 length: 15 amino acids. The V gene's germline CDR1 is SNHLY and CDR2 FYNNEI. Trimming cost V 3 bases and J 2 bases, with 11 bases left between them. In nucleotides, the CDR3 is TGTGCCAGCAGTGACCTGGGAGTCACTGGAAACACCATATATTTT. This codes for CASSDLGVTGNTIYF.

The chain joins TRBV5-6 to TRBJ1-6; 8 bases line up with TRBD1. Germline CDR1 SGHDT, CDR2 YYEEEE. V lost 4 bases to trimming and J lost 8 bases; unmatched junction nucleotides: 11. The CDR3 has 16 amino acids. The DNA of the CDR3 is TGTGCCAGCAGCACCTTAAACAGGGGGAAACATTCACCCCTCCACTTT. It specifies CASSTLNRGKHSPLHF.

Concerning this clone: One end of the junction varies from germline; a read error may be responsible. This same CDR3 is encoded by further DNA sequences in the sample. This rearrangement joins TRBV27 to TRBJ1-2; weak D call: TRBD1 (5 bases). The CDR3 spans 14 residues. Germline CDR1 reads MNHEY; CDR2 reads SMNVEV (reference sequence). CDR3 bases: TGCGCCAGTTATCCGGGGGGGTCTTCCCGCGGCTACACCTTC. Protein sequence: CASYPGGSSRGYTF.

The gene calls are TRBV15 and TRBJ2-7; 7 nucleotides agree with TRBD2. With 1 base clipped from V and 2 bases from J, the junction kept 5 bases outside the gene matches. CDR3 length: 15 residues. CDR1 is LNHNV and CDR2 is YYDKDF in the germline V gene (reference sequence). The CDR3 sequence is CATSRGGGFTYEQYF. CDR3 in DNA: TGTGCCACCAGCAGAGGGGGAGGGTTTACCTACGAGCAGTACTTC.

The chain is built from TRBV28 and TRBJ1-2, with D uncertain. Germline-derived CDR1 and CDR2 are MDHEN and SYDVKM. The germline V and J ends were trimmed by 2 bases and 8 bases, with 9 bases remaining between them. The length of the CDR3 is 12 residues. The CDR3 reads CASSLAGNGYTF. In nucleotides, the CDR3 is TGTGCCAGCAGTTTAGCCGGGAACGGCTACACCTTC.

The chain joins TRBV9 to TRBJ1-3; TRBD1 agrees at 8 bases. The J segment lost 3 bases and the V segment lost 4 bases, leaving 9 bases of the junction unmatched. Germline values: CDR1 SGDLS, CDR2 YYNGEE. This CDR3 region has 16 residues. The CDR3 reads CASSPSGGQGGNTIYF. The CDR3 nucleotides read TGTGCCAGCAGCCCCAGTGGTGGACAGGGTGGAAACACCATATATTTT. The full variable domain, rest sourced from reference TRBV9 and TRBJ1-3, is DSGVTQTPKHLITATGQRVTLRCSPRSGDLSVYWYQQSLDQGLQFLIQYYNGEERAKGNILERFSAQQFPDLHSELNLSSLELGDSALYFCASSPSGGQGGNTIYFGEGSWLTVV.

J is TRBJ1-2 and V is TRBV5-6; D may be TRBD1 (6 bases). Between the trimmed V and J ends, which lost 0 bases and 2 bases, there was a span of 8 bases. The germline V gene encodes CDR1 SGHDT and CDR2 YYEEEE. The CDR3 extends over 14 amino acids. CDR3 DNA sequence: TGTGCCAGCAGCTTGGGCGGACAGAACTATGGCTACACCTTC. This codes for CASSLGGQNYGYTF.